This is a list of T cell receptor beta chains from one sample in a study of blood T cell repertoires in COVID-19. Data came from immunoSEQ multiplex PCR; TCRdb stores just in-frame clones and leaves some out. The table shows over 100,000 clones, with under 90% occurring only once. The source material was peripheral blood. Receptors were obtained from a woman aged 70-85 years with acute or convalescent COVID-19. The CDR3 runs from the conserved cysteine through the conserved F or W. Fields, in order: D gene, J gene, V gene, clone size, CDR3 protein, CDR3 DNA. A D gene is named only where the DNA matches it firmly. The listing skips clone size in some rows; elsewhere it reads once, few, many or a size class.

TRBD1 TRBJ1-1 TRBV6-5 . CASRKQGVWTEAFF TGTGCCAGCAGAAAACAGGGGGTATGGACTGAAGCTTTCTTT
. TRBJ1-1 TRBV19 . CASSIPGLKAFF TGTGCCAGTAGTATTCCAGGGCTCAAGGCTTTCTTT
. TRBJ2-3 TRBV6-5 . CASSLTASRTDTQYF TGTGCCAGCAGTCTAACAGCTAGCCGCACAGATACGCAGTATTTT
. TRBJ1-1 TRBV6-5 . CASSSEGLAVRAEAFF TGTGCCAGCAGTTCGGAAGGTCTGGCCGTTCGGGCTGAAGCTTTCTTT
TRBD1 TRBJ1-3 TRBV19 . CASRMDRTSGNTIYF TGTGCCAGTAGAATGGACAGGACCTCTGGAAACACCATATATTTT
TRBD1 TRBJ1-1 TRBV5-1 . CASSAGQGAETEAFF TGCGCCAGCAGCGCGGGACAGGGGGCTGAGACTGAAGCTTTCTTT
TRBD1 TRBJ1-1 TRBV5-6 . CASSPGQGWSTEAFF TGTGCCAGCAGCCCCGGACAGGGATGGAGTACTGAAGCTTTCTTT
TRBD1 TRBJ2-1 TRBV11-3 . CASSLDFPGQGYNEQFF TGTGCCAGCAGCTTAGATTTTCCGGGACAGGGATACAATGAGCAGTTCTTC
TRBD1 TRBJ1-1 TRBV7-8 . CASSWTGGERGTEAFF TGTGCCAGCAGCTGGACAGGGGGCGAGCGGGGAACTGAAGCTTTCTTT
. TRBJ2-2 TRBV7-8 . CASSRRLVGIMSTGELFF TGTGCCAGCAGCCGCCGACTAGTTGGGATAATGTCCACCGGGGAGCTGTTTTTT
TRBD1 TRBJ1-2 TRBV12-3/TRBV12-4 . CASSLGQGYGYTF TGTGCCAGCAGTTTAGGACAGGGCTATGGCTACACCTTC
TRBD1 TRBJ1-2 TRBV19 . CASSTGQGPYGYTF TGTGCCAGTAGTACCGGACAGGGACCCTATGGCTACACCTTC
. TRBJ1-1 TRBV7-6 . CASSLRLDSEAFF TGTGCCAGCAGCCTGCGTTTGGACTCTGAAGCTTTCTTT
TRBD1 TRBJ2-1 TRBV27 . CASRFGQGAGNEQFF TGTGCCAGCAGATTCGGACAGGGGGCTGGGAATGAGCAGTTCTTC
TRBD1 TRBJ1-2 TRBV5-4 . CASSLQGVQSNYGYTF TGTGCCAGCAGCTTACAGGGGGTTCAGTCTAACTATGGCTACACCTTC
. TRBJ1-5 TRBV2 . CASSLDTYNQPQHF TGTGCCAGCAGCTTAGACACCTACAATCAGCCCCAGCATTTT
TRBD1 TRBJ1-2 TRBV19 . CASRRTGGQYGYTF TGTGCCAGTAGGCGGACAGGGGGACAATATGGCTACACCTTC
TRBD2 TRBJ2-1 TRBV5-4 . CAISGGEANEQFF TGTGCCATAAGCGGGGGGGAAGCCAATGAGCAGTTCTTC
TRBD1 TRBJ2-5 TRBV5-5 . CASSESTGAEGETQYF TGTGCCAGCAGCGAATCGACAGGGGCGGAGGGAGAGACCCAGTACTTC
. TRBJ1-1 TRBV19 . CASSPRGGADEAFF TGTGCCAGTAGTCCTCGGGGGGGCGCGGATGAAGCTTTCTTT
. TRBJ1-3 TRBV3-1/TRBV3-2 few CASSQDGGSISGNTIYF TGTGCCAGCAGCCAAGATGGCGGCTCCATCTCTGGAAACACCATATATTTT
TRBD2 TRBJ2-5 TRBV3-1/TRBV3-2 . CASSPSGGGLWETQYF TGTGCCAGCAGCCCTTCTGGCGGGGGTTTGTGGGAGACCCAGTACTTC
TRBD1 TRBJ1-1 TRBV11-1 . CASSLIWTGDTEAFF TGTGCCAGCAGCCTCATTTGGACAGGGGACACTGAAGCTTTCTTT
TRBD1 TRBJ2-5 TRBV5-1 few CASSRGTAQETQYF TGCGCCAGCAGCAGAGGGACAGCCCAAGAGACCCAGTACTTC
TRBD2 TRBJ2-7 TRBV18 . CASSSERGYSYEQYF TGTGCCAGCTCATCCGAGCGGGGGTATTCCTACGAGCAGTACTTC
TRBD1 TRBJ1-4 TRBV29-1 once CSVKNRGRSEKLFF TGCAGCGTCAAGAACAGGGGGCGAAGTGAAAAACTGTTTTTT
TRBD1 TRBJ1-2 TRBV5-8 . CASSSPRQGRVYGYTF TGTGCCAGCAGCTCCCCTCGACAGGGGAGGGTATATGGCTACACCTTC
. TRBJ1-2 TRBV7-6 . CASSPWGTGDYGYTF TGTGCCAGCAGCCCATGGGGGACTGGGGACTATGGCTACACCTTC
TRBD1 TRBJ1-2 TRBV4-3 few CASSQDTGVYSNYGYTF TGCGCCAGCAGCCAAGATACAGGGGTATATAGTAACTATGGCTACACCTTC
TRBD2 TRBJ2-5 TRBV7-2 . CASSQTSGGAETQYF TGTGCCAGCAGCCAGACTAGCGGAGGTGCGGAGACCCAGTACTTC
. TRBJ2-2 TRBV19 . CASSIDDQGTGELFF TGTGCCAGTAGTATAGATGACCAGGGGACCGGGGAGCTGTTTTTT
. TRBJ1-5 TRBV5-6 once CASSGTGDNQPQHF TGTGCCAGCAGCGGAACAGGCGACAATCAGCCCCAGCATTTT
TRBD2 TRBJ2-1 TRBV11-3 . CASSSLLAGGNNEQFF TGTGCCAGCAGCTCACTACTAGCGGGGGGTAACAATGAGCAGTTCTTC
. TRBJ2-2 TRBV11-1 . CASSFYRAGELFF TGTGCCAGCAGCTTTTACCGGGCCGGGGAGCTGTTTTTT
TRBD1 TRBJ2-3 TRBV7-2 . CASSHRDRGQTQYF TGTGCCAGCAGCCACCGGGACAGGGGGCAAACGCAGTATTTT
TRBD2 TRBJ2-1 TRBV7-9 . CASSPRLAGDNEQFF TGTGCCAGCAGCCCCCGACTAGCGGGCGACAATGAGCAGTTCTTC
. TRBJ1-1 TRBV6-5 . CASSYSRQMNTEAFF TGTGCCAGCAGTTACTCGAGACAGATGAACACTGAAGCTTTCTTT
. TRBJ1-1 TRBV11-2 . CASSLALQGTEAFF TGTGCCAGCAGCTTAGCTCTGCAGGGCACTGAAGCTTTCTTT
. TRBJ1-1 TRBV19 . CASSRGRNTEAFF TGTGCCAGTAGTAGAGGGAGGAACACTGAAGCTTTCTTT
TRBD1 TRBJ2-5 TRBV29-1 . CSVETGGMTQYF TGCAGCGTTGAGACAGGGGGAATGACCCAGTACTTC
. TRBJ2-7 TRBV5-4 . CASSFSAGNYYEQYF TGTGCCAGCAGCTTCTCCGCAGGGAACTACTACGAGCAGTACTTC
. TRBJ2-7 TRBV7-9 . CASSLNSFYEQYF TGTGCCAGCAGCTTAAACAGCTTCTACGAGCAGTACTTC
TRBD1 TRBJ2-1 TRBV5-4 . CASSLPGDRGGEQFF TGTGCCAGCAGCCTGCCCGGGGACAGGGGCGGGGAGCAGTTCTTC
. TRBJ1-5 TRBV5-6 . CASSRLTDSVGNQPQHF TGTGCCAGCAGCCGCCTAACGGACAGCGTGGGCAATCAGCCCCAGCATTTT
TRBD2 TRBJ2-5 TRBV7-2 . CASKKLAAGSEETQYF TGTGCCAGCAAGAAACTAGCGGCAGGTTCGGAAGAGACCCAGTACTTC
TRBD1 TRBJ1-2 TRBV10-3 few CAISTGTGDNYGYTF TGTGCCATCAGTACTGGGACAGGTGATAACTATGGCTACACCTTC
. TRBJ2-2 TRBV7-9 . CASSLAGGPGELFF TGTGCCAGCAGCTTAGCGGGGGGGCCCGGGGAGCTGTTTTTT
. TRBJ1-2 TRBV10-3 few CAISALGQGEGYTF TGTGCCATCAGTGCCCTTGGGCAGGGCGAAGGCTACACCTTC
TRBD1 TRBJ1-5 TRBV19 . CASSETGGNNQPQHF TGTGCCAGTAGTGAGACAGGGGGAAACAATCAGCCCCAGCATTTT